This T cell receptor beta chain emerged from a study of cytomegalovirus exposure and HLA in healthy donors. Broader study findings: As was reported, the classifier diagnosed cytomegalovirus status with high specificity and sensitivity. Earlier analysis found most TCR beta V segments productive about 87% or about 30% of the time. Reported findings show TCR beta sequences accurately forecast HLA-A and HLA-B alleles in most subjects. The study recorded 164 TCR beta chains that were cytomegalovirus-associated.

Notes on this clone: Its cognate antigen is unknown.

The CDR3 sequence is 13 residues long. With V trimmed by 8 bases and J by 2 bases, 7 bases remained unmatched. Germline lookup yields CDR1 GTSNPN and CDR2 SVGIG (reference sequence). Both 60 Vbeta primers and 13 Jbeta primers went into the PCR. Sequencing was performed with immunoSEQ multiplex PCR; in TCRdb, only in-frame clones are kept and a portion is missing. The sample contains 100,000 to 150,000 clones, 65% to 75% of which appear only once. Source material: PBMCs. This clonotype was sampled from a man between 35 and 55 years old in good health and CMV-seropositive. The chain couples TRBV30 to TRBJ2-5; 8 bases line up with TRBD1. This CDR3 is CALDRGRQETQYF. Written as DNA, the CDR3 is TGTGCCCTCGACAGGGGTAGGCAAGAGACCCAGTACTTC.